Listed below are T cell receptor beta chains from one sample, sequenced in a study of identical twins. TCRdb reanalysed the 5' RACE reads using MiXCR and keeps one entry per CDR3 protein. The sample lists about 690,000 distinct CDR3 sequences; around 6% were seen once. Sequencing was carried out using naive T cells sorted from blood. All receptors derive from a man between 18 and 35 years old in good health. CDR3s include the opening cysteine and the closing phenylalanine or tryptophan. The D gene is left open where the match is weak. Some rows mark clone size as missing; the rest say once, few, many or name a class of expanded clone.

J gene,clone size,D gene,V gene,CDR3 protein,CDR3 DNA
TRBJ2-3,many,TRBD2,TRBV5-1,CASRSQLAVPTDTQYF,TGCGCCAGCAGGTCACAGCTAGCGGTTCCCACAGATACGCAGTATTTT
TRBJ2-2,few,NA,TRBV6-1,CASSEVGSSVGELFF,TGTGCCAGCAGTGAAGTCGGGTCGTCCGTTGGGGAGCTGTTTTTT
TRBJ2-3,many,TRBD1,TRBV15,CATSSSSGTGVKDTQYF,TGTGCCACCAGCAGCTCGAGCGGGACAGGGGTGAAAGATACGCAGTATTTT
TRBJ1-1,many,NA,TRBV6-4,CASSRGADTEAFF,TGTGCCAGCAGTCGGGGGGCAGACACTGAAGCTTTCTTT
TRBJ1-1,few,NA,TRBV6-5,CASSQSRRGTPDEAFF,TGTGCCAGCAGTCAATCGAGAAGGGGCACGCCCGATGAAGCTTTCTTT
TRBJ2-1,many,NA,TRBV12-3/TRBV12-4,CASSSSSAVYNEQFF,TGTGCCAGCAGTTCATCTAGCGCCGTCTACAATGAGCAGTTCTTC
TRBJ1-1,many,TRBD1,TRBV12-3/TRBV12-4,CATSGGLNTEAFF,TGTGCCACCTCAGGGGGCCTGAACACTGAAGCTTTCTTT
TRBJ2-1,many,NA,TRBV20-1,CSARDALRVSEQFF,TGCAGTGCTAGAGATGCTTTGAGGGTCTCTGAGCAGTTCTTC
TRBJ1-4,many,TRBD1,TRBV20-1,CSASDREVEKLFF,TGCAGTGCTTCGGACAGGGAGGTTGAAAAACTGTTTTTT
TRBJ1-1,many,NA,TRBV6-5,CASSLYKKNTEAFF,TGTGCCAGCAGCTTATACAAGAAGAACACTGAAGCTTTCTTT
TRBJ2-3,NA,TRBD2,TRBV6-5,CASSYSTSGAERTDTQYF,TGTGCCAGCAGTTACTCGACTAGCGGGGCCGAACGCACAGATACGCAGTATTTT
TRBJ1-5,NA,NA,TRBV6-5,CASSYGRPSQNQPQHF,TGTGCCAGCAGTTACGGGAGGCCCTCCCAAAATCAGCCCCAGCATTTT